Below, 23 T cell receptor beta chains from the same sample are listed, as sequenced in a study of blood T cell repertoires in COVID-19. Assay used: immunoSEQ multiplex PCR; TCRdb lists only in-frame clones, some missing. The sample contains 20,000 to 25,000 clones, approximately 88% of which appear only once. The sequenced sample consisted of peripheral blood. The receptors originated from an elderly man with active or convalescent COVID-19.

This chain links TRBV5-4 with TRBJ2-7; 7 bases are a match to TRBD1. The J segment lost 0 bases and the V segment lost 4 bases, leaving 7 bases of the junction unmatched. Germline values: CDR1 SGHNT, CDR2 YYREEE (reference sequence). The CDR3 length is 15 residues. CDR3 sequence (DNA): TGTGCCAGCAGCCCCGGGACAGCACTCTCCTACGAGCAGTACTTC. This codes for CASSPGTALSYEQYF.

The J gene is TRBJ2-2, the V gene TRBV7-2, with 7 nucleotides matching TRBD2. The V and J ends lost 1 base and 3 bases, in that order; junction bases with no gene match: 5. This CDR3 has 16 residues. The germline V gene encodes CDR1 SGHTA and CDR2 FQGNSA. In DNA, the CDR3 is TGTGCCAGCAGCTTAGTGGGCGGGGGATACACCGGGGAGCTGTTTTTT. Its protein is CASSLVGGGYTGELFF.

This chain connects TRBV9 to TRBJ2-3; 8 nucleotides match TRBD1. Germline-derived CDR1 and CDR2 are SGDLS and YYNGEE. The J segment lost 2 bases and the V segment lost 4 bases, leaving 12 bases of the junction unmatched. The CDR3 contains 17 residues. The CDR3 DNA is TGTGCCAGCAGCCCAGGGGCAGGGGGCGCGATCACAGATACGCAGTATTTT. It specifies CASSPGAGGAITDTQYF.

This clone was picked up one time. The J gene is TRBJ1-2, the V gene TRBV6-2 or TRBV6-3; TRBD1 is a possible D gene (5 bases). The CDR3 length is 17 residues. Germline V gene data show CDR1 as MNHEY and CDR2 as SVGEGT. The germline V and J ends were trimmed by 0 bases and 4 bases, with 18 bases remaining between them. CDR3 in DNA: TGTGCCAGCAGTTACTCGCCGCCCGAATTAAGGGGCTATGGCTACACCTTC. Encoded protein: CASSYSPPELRGYGYTF.

The sample holds one count of this clone. The genes are TRBV2 and TRBJ2-5; TRBD1 matches 8 bases. Per germline, CDR1 SNHLY and CDR2 FYNNEI. V trimming: 6 bases; J trimming: 6 bases; junction bases outside the gene matches: 6. This CDR3 spans 13 amino acids. CDR3 in amino acids: CASSPWTGKTQYF. The DNA for the CDR3 is TGTGCCAGCAGCCCGTGGACAGGGAAGACCCAGTACTTC.

Here the CDR3 reads CASSIAGAPSYEQYF. In DNA, the CDR3 is TGTGCCAGTAGCATCGCAGGGGCTCCCTCCTACGAGCAGTACTTC. The chain has TRBV19 and TRBJ2-7; D possibly corresponds to TRBD1 (6 bases). This CDR3 region has 15 residues. V lost 6 bases to trimming and J lost 0 bases, with 15 bases between them. Per the germline V gene, CDR1 is LNHDA and CDR2 is SQIVND (reference sequence).

V usage is TRBV7-2 and J usage is TRBJ1-2; TRBD1 is a possible D gene (6 bases). The CDR3 sequence is 14 residues long. Trimming shortened V by 3 bases and J by 2 bases, and 10 bases separated the two germline ends. CDR1 and CDR2 (germline): SGHTA, FQGNSA. The CDR3: CASSLEQGNYGYTF. The CDR3, as DNA: TGTGCCAGCAGCTTGGAACAGGGCAACTATGGCTACACCTTC.

CDR3 region: CASGAGHPKNIQYF. The CDR3 region has the DNA TGTGCCAGCGGGGCCGGACATCCCAAAAACATTCAGTACTTC. J is TRBJ2-4 and V is TRBV2; D is possibly TRBD1 (5 bases). Trimming took off 8 bases at V and 2 bases at J, with 13 bases between the two ends. The CDR3 is made up of 14 amino acids. Germline V lookup: CDR1 SNHLY, CDR2 FYNNEI.

The chain joins TRBV3-1 (or the pseudogene TRBV3-2) to TRBJ2-3; a possible D gene is TRBD2 (6 bases). Germline values: CDR1 LGHDT, CDR2 YNNKEL (reference sequence). Trimming removed 0 bases at V and 0 bases at J, with 13 bases between. CDR3 length equals 17 residues. CDR3 in DNA: TGTGCCAGCAGCCAAGAACGGGGGACCCATAGCACAGATACGCAGTATTTT. It translates to CASSQERGTHSTDTQYF.

This chain uses TRBV7-2 with TRBJ1-4; 7 bases align to TRBD1. Trimming took 4 bases from V and 5 from J; bases not matched to a gene: 7. CDR1 and CDR2 (germline): SGHTA, FQGNSA. The CDR3 has 15 residues. As DNA, the CDR3 is TGTGCCAGCAGCTCCCGGACAGGTCAAAATGAAAAACTGTTTTTT. Its protein is CASSSRTGQNEKLFF.

This clone has a handful of counts. V usage is TRBV7-6 and J usage is TRBJ2-1; 10 nucleotides agree with TRBD2. This CDR3 spans 16 amino acids. CDR1 and CDR2 (germline): SGHVS, FNYEAQ. V gave up 4 bases and J gave up 5 bases; unmatched junction bases: 8. The CDR3 protein is CASSYRTSGINNEQFF. CDR3 sequence (DNA): TGTGCCAGCAGCTATAGAACTAGCGGGATAAACAATGAGCAGTTCTTC. The full variable domain, completed using reference TRBV7-6 and TRBJ2-1, is GAGVSQSPRYKVTKRGQDVALRCDPISGHVSLYWYRQALGQGPEFLTYFNYEAQQDKSGLPNDRFSAERPEGSISTLTIQRTEQRDSAMYRCASSYRTSGINNEQFFGPGTRLTVL.

The chain combines TRBV3-1 (or the pseudogene TRBV3-2) with TRBJ2-5; D is possibly TRBD2 (7 bases). The V gene lost 6 bases and the J gene lost 5 bases, with 10 bases spanning the gap. The CDR3 length is 12 residues. Germline V gene lookup returns CDR1 LGHDT and CDR2 YNNKEL (reference sequence). The CDR3 protein is CASRGGGETQYF. For the CDR3, the DNA is TGTGCCAGCAGAGGGGGGGGTGAGACCCAGTACTTC.

The chain has TRBV3-1 (or the pseudogene TRBV3-2) and TRBJ2-7; weak D call: TRBD2 (5 bases). CDR3 length: 12 amino acids. Trimming removed 3 bases at V and 5 bases at J, with 8 bases between. The V gene's germline CDR1 is LGHDT and CDR2 YNNKEL (reference sequence). The CDR3 coding sequence is TGTGCCAGCAGCCACGCCGGGAACGAGCAGTACTTC. Amino acids: CASSHAGNEQYF.

This clone was picked up one time. This sequence joins TRBV6-5 and TRBJ1-3, with 7 bases that match TRBD1. CDR3 length: 14 amino acids. Germline CDR1 reads MNHEY; CDR2 reads SVGAGI. V trimming: 4 bases; J trimming: 2 bases; junction bases outside the gene matches: 2. The CDR3 reads CASSSGQAGNTIYF. CDR3 nucleotide sequence: TGTGCCAGCAGTTCCGGACAGGCTGGAAACACCATATATTTT.

This clone was picked up one time. The chain carries TRBV5-1 and TRBJ1-6; D is perhaps TRBD1 (6 bases). The germline gives CDR1 SGHRS, CDR2 YFSETQ. The CDR3 has 14 amino acids. Deletions cut 8 bases from V and 8 bases from J, with 17 bases between. DNA for the CDR3: TGCGCCAGTTCACCAAGAGGGGGGGATTCACCCCTCCACTTT. It encodes CASSPRGGDSPLHF.

V and J are TRBV18 and TRBJ2-7, with TRBD1 matching over 8 bases. The V and J ends lost 4 bases and 2 bases, in that order; junction bases with no gene match: 7. Germline V CDR1 and CDR2: KGHSH, LQKENI. The CDR3 runs 15 residues. The CDR3 is CASSQETGATYEQYF. CDR3 sequence (DNA): TGTGCCAGCTCACAAGAGACAGGGGCAACCTACGAGCAGTACTTC. Drawing the rest from reference TRBV18 and TRBJ2-7, the complete variable domain is NAGVMQNPRHLVRRRGQEARLRCSPMKGHSHVYWYRQLPEEGLKFMVYLQKENIIDESGMPKERFSAEFPKEGPSILRIQQVVRGDSAAYFCASSQETGATYEQYFGPGTRLTVT.

The chain combines TRBV7-2 with TRBJ2-7, with D maybe TRBD2 (6 bases). Between the trimmed V and J ends, which lost 5 bases and 0 bases, there was a span of 20 bases. Germline V CDR1 and CDR2: SGHTA, FQGNSA. CDR3 length equals 17 residues. The CDR3, as DNA: TGTGCCAGCAGCGCACGGAACCTAGCGACACCCTCCTACGAGCAGTACTTC. Its protein product is CASSARNLATPSYEQYF.

The rearrangement joins TRBV19 to TRBJ1-2; TRBD1 might be the D (6 bases). Germline V gene lookup returns CDR1 LNHDA and CDR2 SQIVND (reference sequence). CDR3 length: 15 residues. V was clipped by 5 bases and J by 6 bases, with 19 bases between them. The CDR3 DNA reads as TGTGCCAGTAGTCACCCGGCGGGGGGGCGCGATGGCTACACCTTC. Translating it yields CASSHPAGGRDGYTF. Full variable domain (rest looked up from reference TRBV19 and TRBJ1-2): DGGITQSPKYLFRKEGQNVTLSCEQNLNHDAMYWYRQDPGQGLRLIYYSQIVNDFQKGDIAEGYSVSREKKESFPLTVTSAQKNPTAFYLCASSHPAGGRDGYTFGSGTRLTVV.

The V and J genes are TRBV28 and TRBJ1-1; D gene uncertain. CDR1 and CDR2 from the germline V gene are MDHEN and SYDVKM. There are 13 residues in the CDR3. The V and J ends lost 5 bases and 5 bases respectively, with 12 bases between them. Here the CDR3 reads CASSQRAPTEAFF. The DNA of the CDR3 is TGTGCCAGCAGTCAACGCGCCCCGACTGAAGCTTTCTTT.

The CDR3 DNA reads TGCGCCAGCAGCGCCGGGACTAGCGGTGATGAGCAGTTCTTC. It specifies CASSAGTSGDEQFF. This chain connects TRBV5-1 to TRBJ2-1; TRBD2 matches 11 bases. The CDR3 spans 14 residues. Trimming at V came to 4 bases and at J to 8 bases, leaving 5 bases not matched to a gene. Germline CDR1 SGHRS, CDR2 YFSETQ.

This clone was observed a handful of times. The chain links TRBV18 to TRBJ1-3; 7 bases align to TRBD1. J lost 4 bases, V lost 6 bases, and 15 bases had no gene match. Germline CDR1 KGHSH, CDR2 LQKENI. The CDR3 has 17 amino acids. This chain's CDR3 is CASSQRGTGESGNTIYF. CDR3 DNA: TGTGCCAGCTCTCAACGAGGCACAGGGGAATCGGGAAACACCATATATTTT.

The genes are TRBV28 and TRBJ2-4, with D perhaps TRBD1 (5 bases). CDR3 length: 13 residues. V lost 2 bases, J lost 7 bases, and 9 bases lay in between. Germline CDR1 MDHEN, CDR2 SYDVKM. CDR3 in DNA: TGTGCCAGCAGTTTAGACAGAAGGAACATTCAGTACTTC. This codes for CASSLDRRNIQYF.

The rearrangement uses TRBV18 and TRBJ2-1; TRBD2 matches at 7 bases. The CDR3 runs 16 residues. V lost 3 bases, J lost 8 bases, and 13 bases stayed unmatched. CDR1 KGHSH and CDR2 LQKENI come from the germline V gene. The CDR3 loop reads CASSPRGLPLLDEQFF. In nucleotides, the CDR3 is TGTGCCAGCTCACCTAGGGGACTACCGCTCTTAGATGAGCAGTTCTTC.